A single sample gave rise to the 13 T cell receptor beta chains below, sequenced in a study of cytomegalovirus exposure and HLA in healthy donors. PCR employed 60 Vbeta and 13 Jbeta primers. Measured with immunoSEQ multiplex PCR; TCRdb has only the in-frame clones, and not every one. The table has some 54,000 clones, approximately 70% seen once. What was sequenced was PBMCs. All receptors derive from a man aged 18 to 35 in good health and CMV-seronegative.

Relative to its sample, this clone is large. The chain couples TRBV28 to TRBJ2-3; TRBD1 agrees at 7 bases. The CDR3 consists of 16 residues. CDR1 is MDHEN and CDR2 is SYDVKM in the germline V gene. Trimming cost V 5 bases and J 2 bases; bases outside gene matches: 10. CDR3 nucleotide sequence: TGTGCCAGCAGTCTAGAGGGGGCAGTCATCACAGATACGCAGTATTTT. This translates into CASSLEGAVITDTQYF.

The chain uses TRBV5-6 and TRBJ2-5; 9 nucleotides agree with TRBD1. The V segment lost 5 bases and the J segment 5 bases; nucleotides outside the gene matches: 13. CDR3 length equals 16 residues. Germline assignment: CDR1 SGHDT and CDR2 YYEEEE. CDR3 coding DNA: TGTGCCAGCAGTCGCCCCATCCGGGACAGGGTTGAGACCCAGTACTTC. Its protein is CASSRPIRDRVETQYF.

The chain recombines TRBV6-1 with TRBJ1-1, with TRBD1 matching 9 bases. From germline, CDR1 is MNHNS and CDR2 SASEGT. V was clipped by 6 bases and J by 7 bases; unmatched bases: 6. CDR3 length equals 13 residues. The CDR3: CASRDRGRGEAFF. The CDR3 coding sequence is TGTGCCAGCAGGGACAGGGGTAGGGGTGAAGCTTTCTTT.

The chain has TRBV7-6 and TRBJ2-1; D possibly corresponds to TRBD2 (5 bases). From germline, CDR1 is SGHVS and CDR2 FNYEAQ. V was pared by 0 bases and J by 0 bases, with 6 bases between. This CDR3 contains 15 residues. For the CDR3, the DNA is TGTGCCAGCAGCTTAGCGGGAGTCTCCTACAATGAGCAGTTCTTC. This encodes CASSLAGVSYNEQFF. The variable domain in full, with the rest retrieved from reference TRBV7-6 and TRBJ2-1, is GAGVSQSPRYKVTKRGQDVALRCDPISGHVSLYWYRQALGQGPEFLTYFNYEAQQDKSGLPNDRFSAERPEGSISTLTIQRTEQRDSAMYRCASSLAGVSYNEQFFGPGTRLTVL.

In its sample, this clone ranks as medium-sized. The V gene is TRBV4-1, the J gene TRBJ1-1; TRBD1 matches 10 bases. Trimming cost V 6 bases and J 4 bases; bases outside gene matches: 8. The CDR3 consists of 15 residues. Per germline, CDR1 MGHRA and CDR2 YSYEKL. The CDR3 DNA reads TGCGCCAGCAGTGCAATGACAGGGGGCTTCACTGAAGCTTTCTTT. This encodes CASSAMTGGFTEAFF.

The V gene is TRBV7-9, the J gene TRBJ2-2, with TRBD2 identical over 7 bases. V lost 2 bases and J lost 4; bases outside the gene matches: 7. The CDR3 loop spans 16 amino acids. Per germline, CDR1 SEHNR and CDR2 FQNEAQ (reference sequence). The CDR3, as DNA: TGTGCCAGCAGCTTACGGTCGGGAGGAGTCACCGGGGAGCTGTTTTTT. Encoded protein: CASSLRSGGVTGELFF. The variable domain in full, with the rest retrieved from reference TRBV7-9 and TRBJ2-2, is DTGVSQNPRHKITKRGQNVTFRCDPISEHNRLYWYRQTLGQGPEFLTYFQNEAQLEKSRLLSDRFSAERPKGSFSTLEIQRTEQGDSAMYLCASSLRSGGVTGELFFGEGSRLTVL.

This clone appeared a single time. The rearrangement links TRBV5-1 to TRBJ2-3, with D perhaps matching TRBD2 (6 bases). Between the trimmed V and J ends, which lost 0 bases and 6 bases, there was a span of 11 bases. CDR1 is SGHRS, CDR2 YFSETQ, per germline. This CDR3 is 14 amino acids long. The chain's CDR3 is CASSLVPREDTQYF. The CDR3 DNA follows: TGCGCCAGCAGCTTGGTACCCCGGGAGGATACGCAGTATTTT. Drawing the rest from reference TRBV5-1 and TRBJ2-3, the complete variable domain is KAGVTQTPRYLIKTRGQQVTLSCSPISGHRSVSWYQQTPGQGLQFLFEYFSETQRNKGNFPGRFSGRQFSNSRSEMNVSTLELGDSALYLCASSLVPREDTQYFGPGTRLTVL.

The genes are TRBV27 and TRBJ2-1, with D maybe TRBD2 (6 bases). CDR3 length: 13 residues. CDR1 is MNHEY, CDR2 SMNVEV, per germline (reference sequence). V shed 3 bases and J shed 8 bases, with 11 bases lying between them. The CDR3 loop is CASSLSGVHEQFF. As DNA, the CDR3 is TGTGCCAGCAGTTTGTCGGGGGTGCATGAGCAGTTCTTC.

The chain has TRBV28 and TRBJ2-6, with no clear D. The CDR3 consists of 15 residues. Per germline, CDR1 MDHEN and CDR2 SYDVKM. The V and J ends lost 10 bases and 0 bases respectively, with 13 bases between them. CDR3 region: CATRPRISGANVLTF. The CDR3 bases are TGTGCCACACGTCCCAGGATCTCTGGGGCCAACGTCCTGACTTTC.

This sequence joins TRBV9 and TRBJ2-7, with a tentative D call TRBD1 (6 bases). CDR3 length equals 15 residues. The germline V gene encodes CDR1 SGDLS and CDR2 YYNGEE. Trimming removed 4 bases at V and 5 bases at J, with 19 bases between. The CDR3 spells CASSPRDTLKNEQYF. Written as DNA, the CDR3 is TGTGCCAGCAGCCCTCGGGACACCCTGAAGAACGAGCAGTACTTC. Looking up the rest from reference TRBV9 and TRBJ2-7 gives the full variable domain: DSGVTQTPKHLITATGQRVTLRCSPRSGDLSVYWYQQSLDQGLQFLIQYYNGEERAKGNILERFSAQQFPDLHSELNLSSLELGDSALYFCASSPRDTLKNEQYFGPGTRLTVT.

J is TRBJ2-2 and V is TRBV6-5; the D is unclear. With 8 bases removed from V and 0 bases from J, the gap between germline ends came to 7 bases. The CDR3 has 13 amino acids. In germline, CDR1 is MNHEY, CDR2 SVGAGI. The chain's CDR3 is CASQSTNTGELFF. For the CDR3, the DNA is TGTGCCAGCCAGTCCACGAACACCGGGGAGCTGTTTTTT.

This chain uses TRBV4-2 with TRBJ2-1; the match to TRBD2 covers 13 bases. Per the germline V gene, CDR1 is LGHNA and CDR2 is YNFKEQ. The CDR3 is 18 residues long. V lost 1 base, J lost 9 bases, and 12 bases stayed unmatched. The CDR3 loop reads CASSQAARGLAGSGEQFF. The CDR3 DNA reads TGTGCCAGCAGCCAAGCTGCCAGGGGACTAGCGGGATCAGGTGAGCAGTTCTTC.

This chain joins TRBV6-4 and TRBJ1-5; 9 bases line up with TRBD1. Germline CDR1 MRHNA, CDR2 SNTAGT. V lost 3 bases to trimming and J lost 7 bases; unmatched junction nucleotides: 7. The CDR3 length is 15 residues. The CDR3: CASSENTGGGQPQHF. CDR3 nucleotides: TGTGCCAGCAGTGAAAATACAGGGGGCGGCCAGCCCCAGCATTTT.